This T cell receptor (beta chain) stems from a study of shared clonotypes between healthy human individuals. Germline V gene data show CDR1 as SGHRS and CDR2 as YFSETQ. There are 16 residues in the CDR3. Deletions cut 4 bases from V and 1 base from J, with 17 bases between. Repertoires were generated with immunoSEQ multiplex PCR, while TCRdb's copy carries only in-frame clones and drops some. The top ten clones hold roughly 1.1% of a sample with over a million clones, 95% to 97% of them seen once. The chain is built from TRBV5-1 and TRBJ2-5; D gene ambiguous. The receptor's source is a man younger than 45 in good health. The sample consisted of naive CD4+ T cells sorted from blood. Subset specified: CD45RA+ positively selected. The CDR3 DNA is TGCGCCAGCAGCCTAGAACCCCCGGGTACCCAAGAGACCCAGTACTTC. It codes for CASSLEPPGTQETQYF.